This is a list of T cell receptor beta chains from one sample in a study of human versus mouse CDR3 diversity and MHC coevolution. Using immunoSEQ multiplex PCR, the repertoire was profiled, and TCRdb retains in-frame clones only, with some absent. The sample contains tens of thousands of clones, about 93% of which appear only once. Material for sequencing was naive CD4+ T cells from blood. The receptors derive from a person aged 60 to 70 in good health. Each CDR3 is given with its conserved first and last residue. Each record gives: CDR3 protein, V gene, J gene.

CASSQALGRAHYNEQFF	TRBV14	TRBJ2-1
CASSLTGSSYNEQFF	TRBV7-2	TRBJ2-1
CASFRGGQGSREQYF	TRBV6-5	TRBJ2-7
CASSPGPGRMPYF	TRBV28	TRBJ2-7
CASMTWTASYEQYF	TRBV6-5	TRBJ2-7
CSVGAGPYEQYF	TRBV29-1	TRBJ2-7
CASSYIQGNSYEQYF	TRBV6-6	TRBJ2-7
CASSEGGGRKETQYF	TRBV6-1	TRBJ2-5
CASSAQGAGGRAFF	TRBV7-9	TRBJ1-1
CAISRLAGLSSYNEQFF	TRBV10-3	TRBJ2-1
CASSAGLAGAETQYF	TRBV25-1	TRBJ2-5
CASSSPLQGANYGYTF	TRBV5-6	TRBJ1-2
CASSSPQGFGTEAFF	TRBV2	TRBJ1-1
CASSEPGMGAGEKLFF	TRBV6-1	TRBJ1-4
CASSLLGDTEAFF	TRBV7-9	TRBJ1-1
CASSEGQGPTDTQYF	TRBV2	TRBJ2-3
CASSLEGRNYNEQFF	TRBV7-2	TRBJ2-1
CASDLAGGNTGELFF	TRBV2	TRBJ2-2
CASRRGGGNTGELFF	TRBV11-2	TRBJ2-2
CASSFGTGSTEAFF	TRBV27	TRBJ1-1
CASSEGFGSNEKLFF	TRBV25-1	TRBJ1-4
CASSVGGLAGVGEQYF	TRBV9	TRBJ2-7
CASRRDVRAGGEQYF	TRBV6-5	TRBJ2-7
CASETRLAGKGELFF	TRBV6-5	TRBJ2-2
CASSLGAPGQGQETQYF	TRBV7-2	TRBJ2-5
CASSAGLNQPQHF	TRBV19	TRBJ1-5
CASSPAGNSNQPQHF	TRBV18	TRBJ1-5
CASSRQNSPLHF	TRBV2	TRBJ1-6
CASAITGNTEAFF	TRBV2	TRBJ1-1
CASRPAVGSYYEQYF	TRBV5-1	TRBJ2-7
CASSLVLADEQYF	TRBV7-9	TRBJ2-7
CASSWDRGSEKLFF	TRBV11-2	TRBJ1-4
CASSLGGESYGYTF	TRBV5-1	TRBJ1-2
CASSLGTGGWETQYF	TRBV5-6	TRBJ2-5
CASNKQGLHEQYF	TRBV7-9	TRBJ2-7
CASRLAGVNEQFF	TRBV10-2	TRBJ2-1
CSANSGREYEQYF	TRBV29-1	TRBJ2-7
CASRSWTGDHGYTF	TRBV28	TRBJ1-2
CASSPSPVRVFDEQFF	TRBV5-1	TRBJ2-1
CSVEGTSEGGGTDTQYF	TRBV29-1	TRBJ2-3
CASSLGGTVNSPLHF	TRBV7-2	TRBJ1-6